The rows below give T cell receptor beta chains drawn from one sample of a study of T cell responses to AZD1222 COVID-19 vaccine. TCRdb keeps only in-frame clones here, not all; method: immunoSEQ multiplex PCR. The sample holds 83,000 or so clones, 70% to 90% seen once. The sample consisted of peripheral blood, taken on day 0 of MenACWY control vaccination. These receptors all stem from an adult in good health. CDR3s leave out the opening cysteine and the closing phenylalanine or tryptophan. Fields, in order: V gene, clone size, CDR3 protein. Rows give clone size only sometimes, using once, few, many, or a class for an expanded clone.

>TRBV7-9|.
ASSPPQPEAF
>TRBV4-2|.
ASSQVSGTSGRRNTGELF
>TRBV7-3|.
ASGGRTTGELF
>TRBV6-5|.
ASSHRNTEAF
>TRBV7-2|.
ASSPRGTSGVYLETQY
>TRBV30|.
AWSVQGAGEQY
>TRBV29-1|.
SVGSYQETQY
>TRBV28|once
ASSYGTANTGELF
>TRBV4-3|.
ASSPTTGTRYEQY
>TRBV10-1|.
ASYCRIRRNQPQH
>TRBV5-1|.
ATRRGVTGNTIY
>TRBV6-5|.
ASSYTGTRGEQY
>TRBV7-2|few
ASSFGGFNYGYT
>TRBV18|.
ASSPSGLTEAF
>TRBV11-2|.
ASSWRLVDTYEQY
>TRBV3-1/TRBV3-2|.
ASSQVGGSTDTQY
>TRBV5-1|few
ASSLGTGMYNEQF
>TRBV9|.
ASSVGPLRGNNSPLH
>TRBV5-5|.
ASSLGLADYNEQF
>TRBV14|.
ASSLAWGTEAF
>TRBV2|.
ASNPPRGTFTDTQY
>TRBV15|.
ATSRVIRTPYEQY
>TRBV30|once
AWSGGSFDTQY
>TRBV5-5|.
ASSLNQDRAIDTQY